The clone carrying this T cell receptor (beta chain) was detected many times. Its cognate antigen is unknown. Preparation of the TCRbeta library involved a method that used unique molecular identifiers. In TCRdb, the PCR reads were re-called with MiXCR into one record per CDR3 protein. This sample has 220,000 or so distinct CDR3 sequences, with roughly 8.2% found just once. This specimen belongs to a study of T-cell reconstitution after alpha-beta-depleted transplantation in children. Study results and limitations: T-cell numbers and diversity, one year after transplant, stemmed largely from T cells that were newly produced. Reported findings indicate that, about two months after transplant, alpha-beta T cells came from several hundred expanded clones, which were derived from non-depleted graft cells.

The clonotype was recovered from a male patient between 5 and 17 years old who had a stem cell transplant for acute lymphoblastic leukemia, so the T cells may come from the graft donor. Sequencing was performed on PBMCs, mostly from graft donor cells, taken 180 days after TCRalphabeta/CD19-depleted stem cell transplant.

The DNA of the CDR3 is TGTGCCAGCAGTTTATTGGGGAATGAGCAGTTCTTC. Amino acids: CASSLLGNEQFF. The chain has TRBV28 and TRBJ2-1; D is unresolved. Germline loops: CDR1 MDHEN, CDR2 SYDVKM. The CDR3 loop spans 12 amino acids. The germline V and J ends were trimmed by 1 base and 7 bases, with 5 bases remaining between them. Looking up the rest from reference TRBV28 and TRBJ2-1 gives the full variable domain: DVKVTQSSRYLVKRTGEKVFLECVQDMDHENMFWYRQDPGLGLRLIYFSYDVKMKEKGDIPEGYSVSREKKERFSLILESASTNQTSMYLCASSLLGNEQFFGPGTRLTVL.